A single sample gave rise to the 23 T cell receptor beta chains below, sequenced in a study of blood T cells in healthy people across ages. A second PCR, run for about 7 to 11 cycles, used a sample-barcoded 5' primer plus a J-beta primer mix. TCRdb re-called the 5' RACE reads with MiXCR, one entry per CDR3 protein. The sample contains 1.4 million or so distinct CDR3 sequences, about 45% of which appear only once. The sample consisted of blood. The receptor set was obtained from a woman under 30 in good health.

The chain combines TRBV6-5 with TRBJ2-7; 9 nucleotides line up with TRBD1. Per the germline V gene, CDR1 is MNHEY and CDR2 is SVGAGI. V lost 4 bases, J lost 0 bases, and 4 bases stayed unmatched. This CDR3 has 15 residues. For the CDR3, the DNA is TGTGCCAGCAGTTGGACAGGGGTAAGCTCCTACGAGCAGTACTTC. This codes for CASSWTGVSSYEQYF.

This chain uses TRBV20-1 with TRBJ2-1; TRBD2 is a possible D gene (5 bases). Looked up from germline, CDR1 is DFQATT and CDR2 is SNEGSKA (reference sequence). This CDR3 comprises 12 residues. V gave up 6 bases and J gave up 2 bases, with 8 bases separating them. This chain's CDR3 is CSASLAYNEQFF. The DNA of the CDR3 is TGCAGTGCCTCACTAGCCTACAATGAGCAGTTCTTC.

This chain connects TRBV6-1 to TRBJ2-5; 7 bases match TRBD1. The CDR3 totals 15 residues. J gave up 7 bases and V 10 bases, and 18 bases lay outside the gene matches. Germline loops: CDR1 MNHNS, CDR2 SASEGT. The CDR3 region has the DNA TGTGCCAACTCTCGACAGGGAGCTCAACTATCGACCCAGTACTTC. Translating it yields CANSRQGAQLSTQYF.

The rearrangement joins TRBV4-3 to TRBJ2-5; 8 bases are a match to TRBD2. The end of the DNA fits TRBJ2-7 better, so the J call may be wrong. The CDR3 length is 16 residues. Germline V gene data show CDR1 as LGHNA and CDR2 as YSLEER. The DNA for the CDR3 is TGCGCCAGCAGCCAAGAGGGCGGGGGGACGCCCCACGAGCAGTACTTC. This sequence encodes CASSQEGGGTPHEQYF.

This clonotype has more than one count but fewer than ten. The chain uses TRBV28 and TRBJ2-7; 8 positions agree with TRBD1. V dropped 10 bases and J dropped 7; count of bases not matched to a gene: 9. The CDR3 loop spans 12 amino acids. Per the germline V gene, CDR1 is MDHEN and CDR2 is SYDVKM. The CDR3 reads CAMQDRVGEQYF. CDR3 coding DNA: TGTGCCATGCAGGACAGGGTTGGGGAGCAGTACTTC.

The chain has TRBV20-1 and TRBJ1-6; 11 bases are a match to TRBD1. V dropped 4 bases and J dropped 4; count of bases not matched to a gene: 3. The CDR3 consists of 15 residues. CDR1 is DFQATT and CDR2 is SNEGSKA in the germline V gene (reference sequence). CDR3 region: CSAKGTGGYNSPLHF. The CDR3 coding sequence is TGCAGTGCTAAAGGGACAGGGGGGTATAATTCACCCCTCCACTTT.

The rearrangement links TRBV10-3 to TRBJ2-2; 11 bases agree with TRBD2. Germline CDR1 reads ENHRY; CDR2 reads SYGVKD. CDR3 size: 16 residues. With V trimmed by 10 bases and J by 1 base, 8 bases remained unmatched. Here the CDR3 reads CATKGTSGRNTGELFF. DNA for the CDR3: TGTGCCACCAAAGGGACTAGCGGACGGAACACCGGGGAGCTGTTTTTT.

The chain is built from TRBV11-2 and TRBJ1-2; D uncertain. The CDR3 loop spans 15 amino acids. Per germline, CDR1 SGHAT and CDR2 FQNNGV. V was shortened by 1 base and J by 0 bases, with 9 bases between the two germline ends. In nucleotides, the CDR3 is TGTGCCAGCAGCTTAGCTGGGGAACCTAACTATGGCTACACCTTC. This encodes CASSLAGEPNYGYTF.

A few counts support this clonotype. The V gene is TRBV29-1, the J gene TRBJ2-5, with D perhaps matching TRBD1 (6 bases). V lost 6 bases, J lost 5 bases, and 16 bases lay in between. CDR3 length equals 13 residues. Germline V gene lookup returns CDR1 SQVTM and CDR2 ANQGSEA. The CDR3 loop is CSVRTVMVETQYF. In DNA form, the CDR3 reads TGCAGCGTACGGACAGTGATGGTTGAGACCCAGTACTTC.

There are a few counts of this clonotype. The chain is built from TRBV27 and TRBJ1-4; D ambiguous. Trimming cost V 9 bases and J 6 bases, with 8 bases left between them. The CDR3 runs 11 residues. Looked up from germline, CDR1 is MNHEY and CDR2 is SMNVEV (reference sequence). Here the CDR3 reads CASSDYEKLFF. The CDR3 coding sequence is TGTGCCAGTTCAGACTATGAAAAACTGTTTTTT.

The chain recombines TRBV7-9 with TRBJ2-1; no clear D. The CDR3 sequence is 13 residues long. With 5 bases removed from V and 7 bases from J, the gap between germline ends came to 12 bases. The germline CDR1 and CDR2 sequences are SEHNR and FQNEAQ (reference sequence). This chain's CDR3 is CASSPNDWNEQFF. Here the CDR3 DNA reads TGTGCCAGCAGCCCGAACGACTGGAATGAGCAGTTCTTC.

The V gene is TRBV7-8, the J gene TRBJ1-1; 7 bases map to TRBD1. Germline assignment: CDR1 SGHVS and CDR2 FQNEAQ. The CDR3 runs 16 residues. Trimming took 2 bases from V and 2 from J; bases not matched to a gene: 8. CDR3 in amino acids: CASSLWAGGRNTEAFF. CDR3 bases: TGTGCCAGCAGCTTATGGGCAGGGGGTAGAAACACTGAAGCTTTCTTT.

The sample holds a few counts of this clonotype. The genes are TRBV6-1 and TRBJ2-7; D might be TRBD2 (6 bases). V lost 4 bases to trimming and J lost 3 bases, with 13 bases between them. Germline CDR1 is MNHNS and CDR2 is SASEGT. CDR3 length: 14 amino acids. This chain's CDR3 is CASSAIREDYEQYF. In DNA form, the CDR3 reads TGTGCCAGCAGTGCAATAAGGGAGGACTACGAGCAGTACTTC.

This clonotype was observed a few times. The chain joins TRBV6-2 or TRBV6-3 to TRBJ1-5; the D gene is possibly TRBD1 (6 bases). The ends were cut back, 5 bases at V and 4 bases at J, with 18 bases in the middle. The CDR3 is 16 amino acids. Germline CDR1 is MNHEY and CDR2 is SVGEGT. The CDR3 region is CASSQPQGFGNQPQHF. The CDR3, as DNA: TGTGCCAGCAGTCAACCACAGGGATTTGGGAATCAGCCCCAGCATTTT.

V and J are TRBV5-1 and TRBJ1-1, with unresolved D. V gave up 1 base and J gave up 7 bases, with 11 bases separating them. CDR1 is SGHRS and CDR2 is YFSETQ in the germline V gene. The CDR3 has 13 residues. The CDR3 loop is CASSLRNEGEAFF. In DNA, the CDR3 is TGCGCCAGCAGCTTGAGGAACGAAGGTGAAGCTTTCTTT.

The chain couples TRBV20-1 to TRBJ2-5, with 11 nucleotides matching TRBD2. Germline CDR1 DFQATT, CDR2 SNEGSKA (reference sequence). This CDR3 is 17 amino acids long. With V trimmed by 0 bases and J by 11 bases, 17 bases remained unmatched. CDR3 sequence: CSAREIGTSGTYNEQYF. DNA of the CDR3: TGCAGTGCTAGAGAGATTGGGACTAGCGGAACTTACAATGAGCAGTACTTC.

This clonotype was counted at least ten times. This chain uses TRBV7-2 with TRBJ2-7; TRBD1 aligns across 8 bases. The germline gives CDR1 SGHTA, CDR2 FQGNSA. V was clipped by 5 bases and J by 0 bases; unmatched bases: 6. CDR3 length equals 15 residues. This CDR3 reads CASSPPGTGSYEQYF. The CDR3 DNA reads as TGTGCCAGCAGCCCGCCCGGGACAGGCTCCTACGAGCAGTACTTC.

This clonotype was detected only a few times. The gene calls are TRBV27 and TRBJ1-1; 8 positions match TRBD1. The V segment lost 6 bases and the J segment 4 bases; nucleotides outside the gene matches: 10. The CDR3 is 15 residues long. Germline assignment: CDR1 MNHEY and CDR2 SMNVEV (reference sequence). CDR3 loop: CASRDRTGLATEAFF. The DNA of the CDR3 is TGTGCCAGCAGGGATCGGACAGGGTTGGCCACTGAAGCTTTCTTT.

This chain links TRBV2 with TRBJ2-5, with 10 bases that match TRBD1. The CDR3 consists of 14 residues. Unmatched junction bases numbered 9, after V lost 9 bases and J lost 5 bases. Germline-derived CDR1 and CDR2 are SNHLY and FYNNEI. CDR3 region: CARTGQGMRETQYF. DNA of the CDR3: TGTGCCAGGACGGGACAGGGGATGCGGGAGACCCAGTACTTC. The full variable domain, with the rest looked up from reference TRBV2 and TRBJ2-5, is EPEVTQTPSHQVTQMGQEVILRCVPISNHLYFYWYRQILGQKVEFLVSFYNNEISEKSEIFDDQFSVERPDGSNFTLKIRSTKLEDSAMYFCARTGQGMRETQYFGPGTRLLVL.

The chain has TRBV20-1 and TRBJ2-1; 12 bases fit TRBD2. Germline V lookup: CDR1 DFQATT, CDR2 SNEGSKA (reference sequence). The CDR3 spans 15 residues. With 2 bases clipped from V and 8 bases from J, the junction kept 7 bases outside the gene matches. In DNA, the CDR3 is TGCAGTGCTAGAAGACTAGCGGGAGTTCGGGATGAGCAGTTCTTC. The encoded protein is CSARRLAGVRDEQFF.

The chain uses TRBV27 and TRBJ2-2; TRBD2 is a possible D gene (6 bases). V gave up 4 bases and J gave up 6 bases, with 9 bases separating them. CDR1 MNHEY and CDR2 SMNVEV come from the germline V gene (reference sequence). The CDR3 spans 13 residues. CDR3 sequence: CASSWTNPGELFF. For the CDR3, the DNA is TGTGCCAGCAGTTGGACTAACCCCGGGGAGCTGTTTTTT.

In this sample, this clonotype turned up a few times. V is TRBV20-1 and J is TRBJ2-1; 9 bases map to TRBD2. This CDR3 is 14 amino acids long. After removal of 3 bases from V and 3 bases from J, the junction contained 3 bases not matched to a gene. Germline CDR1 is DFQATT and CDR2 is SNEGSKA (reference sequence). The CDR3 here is CSARGTSFYNEQFF. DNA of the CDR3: TGCAGTGCTAGGGGGACTAGCTTCTACAATGAGCAGTTCTTC.

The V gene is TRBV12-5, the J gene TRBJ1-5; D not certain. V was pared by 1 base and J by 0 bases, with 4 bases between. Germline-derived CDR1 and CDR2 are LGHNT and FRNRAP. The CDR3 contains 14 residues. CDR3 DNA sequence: TGTGCTAGTGGTTTGGGGAGTAGCAATCAGCCCCAGCATTTT. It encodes CASGLGSSNQPQHF.